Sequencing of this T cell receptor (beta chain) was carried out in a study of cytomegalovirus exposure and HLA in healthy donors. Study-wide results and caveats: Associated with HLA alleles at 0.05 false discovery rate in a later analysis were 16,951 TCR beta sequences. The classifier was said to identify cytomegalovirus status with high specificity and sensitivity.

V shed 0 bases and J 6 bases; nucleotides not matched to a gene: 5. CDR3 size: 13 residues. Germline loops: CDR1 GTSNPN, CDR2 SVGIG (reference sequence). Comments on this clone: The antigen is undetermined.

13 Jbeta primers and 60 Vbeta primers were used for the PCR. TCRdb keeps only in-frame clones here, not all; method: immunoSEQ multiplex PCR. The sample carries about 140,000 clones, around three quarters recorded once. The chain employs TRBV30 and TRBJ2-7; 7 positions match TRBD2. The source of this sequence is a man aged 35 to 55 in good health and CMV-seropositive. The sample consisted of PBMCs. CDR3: CAWSVRGVGEQYF. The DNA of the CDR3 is TGTGCCTGGAGTGTACGGGGGGTCGGCGAGCAGTACTTC.